The clone carrying this T cell receptor beta chain was picked up a small number of times. Time point given: newly diagnosed GD, antithyroid drugs for less than 3 months. PBMCs were the source of the RNA used for TCR sequencing. The data were taken from a study of regulatory T cells in long-lasting Graves disease. Whole-study context: Antithyroid drugs had been given to newly diagnosed Graves' patients for under 3 months.

Both iRepertoire HTBI primers and Arm-PCR of CDR3 regions were used to build the TCR beta libraries. One entry per CDR3 protein, called by TCRdb with MiXCR from the multiplex PCR reads. The sample consists of about 520,000 distinct CDR3 sequences, 12% of them appearing once. This sample also belongs to another study, concerning T cells in Graves' hyperthyroidism and ophthalmopathy.

This material consisted of peripheral blood mononuclear cells (PBMCs), taken at new diagnosis, from a patient treated with antithyroid drugs. The origin of this receptor is a woman in her 30s with Graves disease.

In nucleotides, the CDR3 is TGCGCCAGCAGTGAGTGGAGACCCCAGCACGCAGATACGCAGTATTTT. It encodes CASSEWRPQHADTQYF. This chain links TRBV10-2 with TRBJ2-3; D call uncertain. Deletions cut 1 base from V and 4 bases from J, with 15 bases between. Germline CDR1 reads WSHSY; CDR2 reads SAAADI. There are 16 residues in the CDR3.